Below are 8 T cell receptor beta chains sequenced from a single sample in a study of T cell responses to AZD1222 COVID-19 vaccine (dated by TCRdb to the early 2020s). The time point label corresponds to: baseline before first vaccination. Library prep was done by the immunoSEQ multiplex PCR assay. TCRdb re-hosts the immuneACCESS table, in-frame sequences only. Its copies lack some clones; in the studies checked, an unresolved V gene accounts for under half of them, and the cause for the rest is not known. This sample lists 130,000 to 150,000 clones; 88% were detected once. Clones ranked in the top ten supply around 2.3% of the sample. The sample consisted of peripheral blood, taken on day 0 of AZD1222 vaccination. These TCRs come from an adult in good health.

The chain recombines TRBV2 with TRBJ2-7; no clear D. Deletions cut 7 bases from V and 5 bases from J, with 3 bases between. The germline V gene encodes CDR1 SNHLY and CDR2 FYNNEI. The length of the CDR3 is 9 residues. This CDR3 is CASNHEQYF. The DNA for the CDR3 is TGTGCCAGCAACCACGAGCAGTACTTC.

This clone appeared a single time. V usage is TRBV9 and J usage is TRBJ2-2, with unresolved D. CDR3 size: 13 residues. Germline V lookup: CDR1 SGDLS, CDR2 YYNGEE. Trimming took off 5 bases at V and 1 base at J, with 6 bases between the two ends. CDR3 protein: CASSIQNTGELFF. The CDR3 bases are TGTGCCAGCAGTATTCAGAACACCGGGGAGCTGTTTTTT.

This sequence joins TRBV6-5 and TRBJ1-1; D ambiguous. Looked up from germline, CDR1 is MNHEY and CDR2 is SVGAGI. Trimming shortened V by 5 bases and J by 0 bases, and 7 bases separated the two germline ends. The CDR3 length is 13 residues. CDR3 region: CASSPEMNTEAFF. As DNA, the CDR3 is TGTGCCAGCAGTCCAGAAATGAACACTGAAGCTTTCTTT.

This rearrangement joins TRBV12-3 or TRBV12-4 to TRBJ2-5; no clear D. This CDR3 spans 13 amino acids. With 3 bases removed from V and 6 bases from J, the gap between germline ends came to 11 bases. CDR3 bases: TGTGCCAGCAGTTTTCGGGCGATGCAGACCCAGTACTTC. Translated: CASSFRAMQTQYF.

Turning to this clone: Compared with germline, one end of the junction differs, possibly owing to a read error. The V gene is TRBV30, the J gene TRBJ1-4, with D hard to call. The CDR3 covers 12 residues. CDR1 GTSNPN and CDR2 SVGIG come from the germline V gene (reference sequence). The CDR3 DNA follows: TGTGCCTGGAGTGTCCCTAAGGAAAAACTGTTTTTT. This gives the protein CAWSVPKEKLFF.

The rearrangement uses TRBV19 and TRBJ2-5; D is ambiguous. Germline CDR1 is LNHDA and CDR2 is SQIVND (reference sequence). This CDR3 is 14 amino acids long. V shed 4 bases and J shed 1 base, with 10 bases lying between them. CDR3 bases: TGTGCCAGTAGTACTTCCAACGGCCAAGAGACCCAGTACTTC. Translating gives CASSTSNGQETQYF.

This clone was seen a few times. This chain's CDR3 is CASSDSPGQGGGELFF. CDR3 DNA: TGTGCCAGCAGTGACTCCCCAGGACAGGGCGGCGGGGAGCTGTTTTTT. The genes are TRBV6-4 and TRBJ2-2; 8 bases line up with TRBD1. Germline assignment: CDR1 MRHNA and CDR2 SNTAGT. CDR3 size: 16 residues. V was pared by 0 bases and J by 7 bases, with 7 bases of the junction left unmatched.

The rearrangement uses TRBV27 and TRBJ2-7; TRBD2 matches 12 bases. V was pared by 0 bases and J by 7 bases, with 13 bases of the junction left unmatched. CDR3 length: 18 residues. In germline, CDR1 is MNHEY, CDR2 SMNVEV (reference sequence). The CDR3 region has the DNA TGTGCCAGCAGTTTATCTCCTAGCGGGAGGGCCCAGAGGAGTGAGCAGTACTTC. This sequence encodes CASSLSPSGRAQRSEQYF.